The 23 T cell receptor beta chains presented below share a single source sample, sequenced in a study of lymphopenia after photon versus proton radiotherapy. Generated by immunoSEQ multiplex PCR, the TCRdb table keeps only in-frame clones and is missing some. The repertoire holds some 26,000 clones, with 81% as singletons. The source was peripheral blood, collected from a patient treated with photon-based radiotherapy. The receptors stem from a man in his forties or fifties with gastric cancer.

The gene calls are TRBV5-1 and TRBJ2-3, with a possible D match to TRBD1 (6 bases). This CDR3 has 15 residues. Looked up from germline, CDR1 is SGHRS and CDR2 is YFSETQ. Trimming left V 6 bases short and J 2 bases short, with 16 bases between. The CDR3 spells CASKDGQFLTDTQYF. The CDR3 DNA reads TGCGCCAGCAAAGACGGACAGTTCCTCACAGATACGCAGTATTTT.

The chain recombines TRBV7-9 with TRBJ2-1, with a tentative D call TRBD2 (5 bases). Trimming removed 5 bases from V and 8 bases from J, with 13 bases in between. Germline values: CDR1 SEHNR, CDR2 FQNEAQ (reference sequence). The CDR3 has 13 residues. CDR3 amino acids: CASSHPSGYEQFF. Written as DNA, the CDR3 is TGTGCCAGCAGCCACCCATCGGGATATGAGCAGTTCTTC. The variable domain in full, completed from reference TRBV7-9 and TRBJ2-1, reads DTGVSQNPRHKITKRGQNVTFRCDPISEHNRLYWYRQTLGQGPEFLTYFQNEAQLEKSRLLSDRFSAERPKGSFSTLEIQRTEQGDSAMYLCASSHPSGYEQFFGPGTRLTVL.

This chain links TRBV7-9 with TRBJ2-1; TRBD1 agrees at 7 bases. Germline lookup yields CDR1 SEHNR and CDR2 FQNEAQ (reference sequence). This CDR3 contains 16 residues. V trimming: 5 bases; J trimming: 5 bases; junction bases outside the gene matches: 12. CDR3 in DNA: TGTGCCAGCAGCATAAGGACAGGCCCGTATCACAATGAGCAGTTCTTC. This encodes CASSIRTGPYHNEQFF.

The V call is TRBV11-2, the J call TRBJ2-3; the D gene is possibly TRBD2 (7 bases). This CDR3 is 15 amino acids long. Germline V gene data show CDR1 as SGHAT and CDR2 as FQNNGV. V gave up 0 bases and J gave up 6 bases, with 13 bases separating them. CDR3 coding DNA: TGTGCCAGCAGCTTAGAGGCGGGGGCGACGGATACGCAGTATTTT. Amino acid sequence: CASSLEAGATDTQYF.

The V gene is TRBV18, the J gene TRBJ1-2; 8 bases are shared with TRBD1. V was clipped by 3 bases and J by 0 bases; unmatched bases: 0. This CDR3 has 14 residues. Germline CDR1 and CDR2: KGHSH and LQKENI. The CDR3 bases are TGTGCCAGCTCACCCAGGGGGCCTAACTATGGCTACACCTTC. Protein product: CASSPRGPNYGYTF. Variable domain in full (rest from reference TRBV18 and TRBJ1-2): NAGVMQNPRHLVRRRGQEARLRCSPMKGHSHVYWYRQLPEEGLKFMVYLQKENIIDESGMPKERFSAEFPKEGPSILRIQQVVRGDSAAYFCASSPRGPNYGYTFGSGTRLTVV.

In its sample, this clone was seen a few times. The chain uses TRBV5-1 and TRBJ2-5; D may be TRBD1 (6 bases). From germline, CDR1 is SGHRS and CDR2 YFSETQ. This CDR3 comprises 15 residues. Trimming left V 0 bases short and J 0 bases short, with 9 bases between. As DNA, the CDR3 is TGCGCCAGCAGCTTGGATGGGGACAACCAAGAGACCCAGTACTTC. As protein: CASSLDGDNQETQYF.

The chain links TRBV5-6 to TRBJ2-2; 7 bases fit TRBD2. Germline CDR1 and CDR2: SGHDT and YYEEEE. V lost 5 bases, J lost 0 bases, and 4 bases stayed unmatched. This CDR3 is built from 15 residues. CDR3 amino acids: CASRRGLTNTGELFF. The DNA for the CDR3 is TGTGCCAGCAGAAGGGGACTAACGAACACCGGGGAGCTGTTTTTT.

The CDR3 bases are TGTGCCAGCAGGCGACAGAACGAAAACATTCAGTACTTC. Its protein product is CASRRQNENIQYF. This chain joins TRBV11-1 and TRBJ2-4; maybe TRBD1 (5 bases). Germline V gene sequence: CDR1 SGHAT, CDR2 FQDESV (reference sequence). The length of the CDR3 is 13 residues. V lost 6 bases, J lost 5 bases, and 11 bases lay in between.

The V and J genes are TRBV5-5 and TRBJ2-4; no definite D call. Germline V lookup: CDR1 SGHKS, CDR2 YYEKEE (reference sequence). The CDR3 covers 13 residues. Trimming removed 0 bases from V and 7 bases from J, with 8 bases in between. The CDR3 is CASSLVFGNIQYF. The CDR3 bases are TGTGCCAGCAGCTTGGTTTTCGGGAACATTCAGTACTTC.

The chain recombines TRBV7-8 with TRBJ1-6; TRBD1 might be the D (5 bases). Between the trimmed V and J ends, which lost 6 bases and 5 bases, there was a span of 20 bases. The CDR3 covers 17 residues. The germline CDR1 and CDR2 sequences are SGHVS and FQNEAQ. The CDR3 region has the DNA TGTGCCAGCAGTTTCTCCCGGGACGGACTAGATAATTCACCCCTCCACTTT. Its translation is CASSFSRDGLDNSPLHF.

This chain joins TRBV6-1 and TRBJ1-1, with D maybe TRBD1 (6 bases). The CDR3 has 16 amino acids. Looked up from germline, CDR1 is MNHNS and CDR2 is SASEGT. V gave up 4 bases and J gave up 1 base, with 16 bases separating them. CDR3 DNA sequence: TGTGCCAGCAGTGTAGGGGGATCAGGGAAGAACACTGAAGCTTTCTTT. Protein: CASSVGGSGKNTEAFF.

About this clone: The same CDR3 also results from other DNA sequences found in this sample. This chain connects TRBV10-3 to TRBJ2-3, with TRBD1 identical over 8 bases. The trim removed 5 bases at V and 0 bases at J, leaving 7 bases unmatched. This CDR3 has 16 amino acids. Germline loops: CDR1 ENHRY, CDR2 SYGVKD. DNA for the CDR3: TGTGCCATCAGTCCCGGGACAGGTACTAGCACAGATACGCAGTATTTT. It codes for CAISPGTGTSTDTQYF.

This clone is a singleton in its sample. The chain joins TRBV5-1 to TRBJ2-7; 9 bases map to TRBD1. V lost 4 bases, J lost 3 bases, and 5 bases stayed unmatched. The germline V gene encodes CDR1 SGHRS and CDR2 YFSETQ. The CDR3 contains 14 residues. The CDR3 sequence: CASSTTGGDYEQYF. The CDR3 region has the DNA TGCGCCAGCAGCACGACAGGGGGGGACTACGAGCAGTACTTC.

This chain connects TRBV6-1 to TRBJ1-5, with D unclear. V was trimmed by 3 bases and J by 4 bases, leaving 16 bases between them. The CDR3 sequence is 16 residues long. CDR1 is MNHNS, CDR2 SASEGT, per germline. This CDR3 is CASSDGEQRFNQPQHF. The CDR3 bases are TGTGCCAGCAGTGACGGGGAACAAAGATTTAATCAGCCCCAGCATTTT.

This clone has only a few counts. This chain links TRBV19 with TRBJ1-1, with D uncertain. The CDR3 runs 13 residues. Germline V gene lookup returns CDR1 LNHDA and CDR2 SQIVND (reference sequence). Trimming took 3 bases from V and 0 from J, leaving 5 bases between them. The CDR3 loop is CASSISVNTEAFF. The CDR3, as DNA: TGTGCCAGTAGTATTAGTGTGAACACTGAAGCTTTCTTT.

The sample holds one count of this clone. V is TRBV27 and J is TRBJ2-3; unclear D gene. The CDR3 loop spans 14 amino acids. Germline V gene sequence: CDR1 MNHEY, CDR2 SMNVEV (reference sequence). V lost 7 bases and J lost 1, with 12 bases in between. CDR3 in DNA: TGTGCCAGCAAGGGTTCGGATGGCACAGATACGCAGTATTTT. Residues: CASKGSDGTDTQYF.

V usage is TRBV14 and J usage is TRBJ2-2; tentatively, D is TRBD2 (7 bases). CDR3 length equals 17 residues. Germline CDR1 reads SGHDN; CDR2 reads FVKESK. V was pared by 0 bases and J by 5 bases, with 16 bases between. The CDR3 is CASSQETTGGLTGELFF. CDR3 nucleotide sequence: TGTGCCAGCAGCCAAGAAACTACGGGGGGCTTGACCGGGGAGCTGTTTTTT.

This rearrangement joins TRBV14 to TRBJ1-4, with D maybe TRBD1 (6 bases). The germline gives CDR1 SGHDN, CDR2 FVKESK. CDR3 size: 13 residues. Trimming took off 8 bases at V and 4 bases at J, with 11 bases between the two ends. In DNA, the CDR3 is TGTGCCAGCGGAGGACAGATTAATGAAAAACTGTTTTTT. Its protein product is CASGGQINEKLFF.

The V gene is TRBV6-5, the J gene TRBJ1-2; maybe TRBD1 (6 bases). The V and J ends lost 3 bases and 0 bases respectively, with 14 bases between them. The CDR3 extends over 16 amino acids. Germline loops: CDR1 MNHEY, CDR2 SVGAGI. CDR3 DNA sequence: TGTGCCAGCAGTTATGTCATTGGGACAACTAACTATGGCTACACCTTC. Its protein is CASSYVIGTTNYGYTF.

This clone was seen a handful of times. The V call is TRBV6-6, the J call TRBJ2-3; D remains ambiguous. CDR3 size: 15 residues. The germline V gene has CDR1 MNHNY and CDR2 SVGAGI (reference sequence). Trimming stripped 5 bases from V and 1 base from J, with 13 bases between. CDR3 protein: CASSRRAQGTDTQYF. In DNA form, the CDR3 reads TGTGCCAGCAGTAGACGGGCCCAGGGCACAGATACGCAGTATTTT.

The chain joins TRBV5-5 to TRBJ2-3; 10 bases align to TRBD1. This CDR3 has 16 residues. The ends lost 4 bases at V and 2 bases at J; junction bases unmatched: 7. Germline values: CDR1 SGHKS, CDR2 YYEKEE (reference sequence). Here the CDR3 reads CASSLTGTGVTDTQYF. For the CDR3, the DNA is TGTGCCAGCAGCCTAACCGGGACAGGGGTCACAGATACGCAGTATTTT.

J is TRBJ1-2 and V is TRBV27, with TRBD1 identical over 10 bases. CDR1 is MNHEY, CDR2 SMNVEV, per germline (reference sequence). This CDR3 has 16 amino acids. V lost 4 bases, J lost 0 bases, and 5 bases stayed unmatched. The DNA for the CDR3 is TGTGCCAGCAGTTGGGACAGGGGAACCTCTAACTATGGCTACACCTTC. Translating gives CASSWDRGTSNYGYTF.

This rearrangement joins TRBV7-2 to TRBJ1-4; the D gene is possibly TRBD1 (6 bases). This CDR3 spans 17 amino acids. Germline V gene lookup returns CDR1 SGHTA and CDR2 FQGNSA. V was trimmed by 2 bases and J by 9 bases, leaving 22 bases between them. CDR3 amino acids: CASSLTIAGQRTKKLFF. Written as DNA, the CDR3 is TGTGCCAGCAGCTTAACGATCGCTGGACAGCGTACGAAAAAACTGTTTTTT.